The clone carrying this T cell receptor beta chain occurred a few times. What it binds is not known. TCR beta CDR3 regions were amplified from RNA transcripts. HTBI primers were the set used in a first-round RT-PCR of the TCR CDR3. TCRdb recomputed calls from the multiplex PCR reads with MiXCR, one row per CDR3 protein. The data hold around 280,000 distinct CDR3 sequences, with approximately 12% observed a single time. The sample originates from a study of T cells in Graves' hyperthyroidism and ophthalmopathy. Study overall: The initial diagnosis was the point when peripheral blood was collected, ahead of any treatment.

Hyperthyroidism patients were newly diagnosed, had disease duration under 2 months, and were aged 18 to 65 years. First hyperthyroidism diagnosis is when the blood sample was obtained, before any ophthalmopathy symptoms. Trimming removed 0 bases at V and 5 bases at J, with 16 bases between. There are 16 residues in the CDR3. Germline V gene lookup returns CDR1 MNHEY and CDR2 SVGAGI. Findings of the study overall: Ophthalmopathy cases were set apart from stable hyperthyroidism by a 13 V-J model.

Sequencing input: blood. The sequence was obtained from a woman aged 25 to 39 with Graves' hyperthyroidism that later progressed to Graves' ophthalmopathy. This rearrangement joins TRBV6-5 to TRBJ1-1; D is undetermined. The CDR3 sequence: CASSYSMDGKGTEAFF. CDR3 sequence (DNA): TGTGCCAGCAGTTACTCCATGGACGGAAAAGGGACTGAAGCTTTCTTT.